This TCR beta chain was captured in a study of shared clonotypes between healthy human individuals. Study-wide findings and caveats: Memory subsets generally showed smaller estimated richness than naive subsets did.

The naive CD8 subset, CD45RO-negative cells positively selected for CCR7, excluded terminally differentiated effector memory CD45RA+ cells. TCRdb keeps only in-frame clones here, not all; method: immunoSEQ multiplex PCR. The data hold 600,000 or so clones, with 98% observed a single time. Concerning this clone itself: The antigen remains unidentified.

CDR1 is SGHDT, CDR2 YYEEEE, per germline. The CDR3 consists of 18 residues. The V gene lost 0 bases and the J gene lost 0 bases, with 16 bases spanning the gap. The chain carries TRBV5-6 and TRBJ1-3; D ambiguous. The sequenced material came from naive CD8+ T cells sorted from blood. The receptor was isolated from a man younger than 40 in good health. DNA for the CDR3: TGTGCCAGCAGCTTGGGTACGCAAGTCCTAACCTCTGGAAACACCATATATTTT. As protein: CASSLGTQVLTSGNTIYF. The whole variable domain, filled in from reference TRBV5-6 and TRBJ1-3, reads DAGVTQSPTHLIKTRGQQVTLRCSPKSGHDTVSWYQQALGQGPQFIFQYYEEEERQRGNFPDRFSGHQFPNYSSELNVNALLLGDSALYLCASSLGTQVLTSGNTIYFGEGSWLTVV.